The 32 T cell receptor beta chains listed next were all sequenced from one sample in a study of T cell responses to AZD1222 COVID-19 vaccine. The assay was immunoSEQ multiplex PCR, and TCRdb's table has in-frame clones only and misses some. The repertoire holds roughly 100,000 clones, roughly nine tenths seen once, with around 3.5% in the top ten. The sequenced sample was peripheral blood, obtained on day 0 of AZD1222 vaccination. Receptor source: an adult in good health.

CDR3 in DNA: TGTGCCAGCAGTTACCCAAGTGGGACTTACCGGGTAGAGCAGTTCTTC. Translation gives CASSYPSGTYRVEQFF. The chain employs TRBV6-2 or TRBV6-3 and TRBJ2-1; D might be TRBD2 (6 bases). The CDR3 has 16 residues. Germline lookup yields CDR1 MNHEY and CDR2 SVGEGT. V shed 2 bases and J shed 10 bases, with 21 bases lying between them.

The V gene is TRBV6-6, the J gene TRBJ2-2; D might be TRBD1 (6 bases). Germline V gene lookup returns CDR1 MNHNY and CDR2 SVGAGI (reference sequence). The CDR3 has 13 residues. V dropped 8 bases and J dropped 6 bases, with 13 bases sitting between them. The CDR3 DNA is TGTGCCAGCGTGCCCGCAGGGGCCGGGGAGCTGTTTTTT. Translation: CASVPAGAGELFF.

The table lists this clone with a few counts. V is TRBV6-5 and J is TRBJ2-7, with unresolved D. This CDR3 has 12 residues. Germline CDR1 and CDR2: MNHEY and SVGAGI. V dropped 10 bases and J dropped 5 bases, with 15 bases sitting between them. CDR3 protein: CATQLGGDEQYF. As DNA, the CDR3 is TGTGCCACCCAACTCGGCGGTGACGAGCAGTACTTC.

The chain employs TRBV15 and TRBJ1-1; maybe TRBD1 (6 bases). Germline V gene data show CDR1 as LNHNV and CDR2 as YYDKDF (reference sequence). Trimming shortened V by 0 bases and J by 1 base, and 15 bases separated the two germline ends. This CDR3 has 17 residues. The CDR3 DNA reads TGTGCCACCAGCAGAGAATCCAATACAGGGCCGAACACTGAAGCTTTCTTT. Residues: CATSRESNTGPNTEAFF.

The gene calls are TRBV10-3 and TRBJ1-2; D is perhaps TRBD1 (6 bases). The CDR3 totals 17 residues. Trimming shortened V by 0 bases and J by 1 base, and 15 bases separated the two germline ends. CDR1 and CDR2 from the germline V gene are ENHRY and SYGVKD. CDR3: CAISESPGHGSNYGYTF. CDR3 nucleotides: TGTGCCATCAGTGAGTCCCCGGGACACGGAAGTAACTATGGCTACACCTTC.

V and J are TRBV11-2 and TRBJ1-5; D gene ambiguous. Per germline, CDR1 SGHAT and CDR2 FQNNGV. This CDR3 has 16 residues. The V end was cut by 5 bases, the J end by 1 base, with 15 bases between. Written as DNA, the CDR3 is TGTGCCAGCAGCGAAACGACTGGGTTAAGCAATCAGCCCCAGCATTTT. Translation gives CASSETTGLSNQPQHF.

The rearrangement uses TRBV11-3 and TRBJ2-7; D may be TRBD1 or TRBD2 (5 bases each). The ends were cut back, 2 bases at V and 13 bases at J, with 18 bases in the middle. Germline V CDR1 and CDR2: SGHNT, YENEEA. The CDR3 is 13 amino acids. The CDR3 is CASSLRGGSPLYF. The CDR3 nucleotides read TGTGCCAGCAGCTTAAGGGGCGGGTCTCCCTTATACTTC. The full variable domain, its missing parts supplied by reference TRBV11-3 and TRBJ2-7, is EAGVVQSPRYKIIEKKQPVAFWCNPISGHNTLYWYLQNLGQGPELLIRYENEEAVDDSQLPKDRFSAERLKGVDSTLKIQPAELGDSAVYLCASSLRGGSPLYFGPGTRLTVT.

The chain uses TRBV10-3 and TRBJ2-5, with a tentative D call TRBD1 (5 bases). Germline CDR1 ENHRY, CDR2 SYGVKD. V was trimmed by 3 bases and J by 12 bases, leaving 11 bases between them. This CDR3 has 11 residues. The CDR3 region has the DNA TGTGCCATCAGTGAAAAGGGGCCCAAGTACTTC. Translating gives CAISEKGPKYF.

This clone came up a few times. V and J are TRBV27 and TRBJ2-3, with 9 bases aligning to TRBD2. Germline CDR1 and CDR2: MNHEY and SMNVEV (reference sequence). This CDR3 is built from 14 residues. V lost 6 bases to trimming and J lost 0 bases; unmatched junction nucleotides: 1. The CDR3 DNA reads TGTGCCAGCAGCCTAGCGGGGAGCACAGATACGCAGTATTTT. This sequence encodes CASSLAGSTDTQYF.

This clone was counted between two and nine times. This sequence joins TRBV18 and TRBJ2-5; D is undetermined. Germline V gene data show CDR1 as KGHSH and CDR2 as LQKENI. Trimming stripped 4 bases from V and 5 bases from J, with 14 bases between. CDR3 length: 14 residues. CDR3 nucleotide sequence: TGTGCCAGCTCACAAGATCTTCTGAGGGAGACCCAGTACTTC. As protein: CASSQDLLRETQYF.

The chain couples TRBV15 to TRBJ1-2, with D perhaps matching TRBD1 (5 bases). The CDR3 is 15 amino acids. V lost 3 bases and J lost 2, with 13 bases in between. Germline lookup yields CDR1 LNHNV and CDR2 YYDKDF (reference sequence). The CDR3 region is CATSSRTGGNYGYTF. The CDR3 bases are TGTGCCACCAGCAGCCGGACGGGGGGGAACTATGGCTACACCTTC.

The CDR3 nucleotides read TGTGCCAGCAGCTTGGGGGCAGGGGGTCCCGTGGCCCTCCACTTT. It yields the protein CASSLGAGGPVALHF. V is TRBV5-6 and J is TRBJ1-6, with TRBD1 identical over 7 bases. The CDR3 totals 15 residues. CDR1 and CDR2 (germline): SGHDT, YYEEEE. V shed 0 bases and J 14 bases; nucleotides not matched to a gene: 11.

J is TRBJ2-3 and V is TRBV5-1, with D perhaps assigned TRBD1 or TRBD2 (6 bases each). Germline V lookup: CDR1 SGHRS, CDR2 YFSETQ. The CDR3 contains 15 residues. The V and J ends lost 4 bases and 4 bases respectively, with 16 bases between them. The CDR3 DNA follows: TGCGCCAGCAGCCGAGGAGGGGGTGGGCCAGATACGCAGTATTTT. This gives the protein CASSRGGGGPDTQYF.

The rearrangement joins TRBV18 to TRBJ1-3; the D is unclear. V dropped 3 bases and J dropped 0 bases, with 15 bases sitting between them. The CDR3 sequence is 17 residues long. CDR1 is KGHSH and CDR2 is LQKENI in the germline V gene. This CDR3 reads CASSPFDLSSSGNTIYF. Here the CDR3 DNA reads TGTGCCAGCTCACCGTTCGATCTTAGCAGCTCTGGAAACACCATATATTTT. The whole variable domain, remainder taken from reference TRBV18 and TRBJ1-3, is NAGVMQNPRHLVRRRGQEARLRCSPMKGHSHVYWYRQLPEEGLKFMVYLQKENIIDESGMPKERFSAEFPKEGPSILRIQQVVRGDSAAYFCASSPFDLSSSGNTIYFGEGSWLTVV.

CDR3 sequence reads: CASSRDRGFRQPQHF. The CDR3 nucleotides read TGTGCCAGCAGCCGGGACAGGGGTTTTAGACAGCCCCAGCATTTT. The chain joins TRBV28 to TRBJ1-5, with 10 bases matching TRBD1. The V and J ends lost 6 bases and 7 bases, in that order; junction bases with no gene match: 9. The CDR3 is 15 amino acids. The germline V gene encodes CDR1 MDHEN and CDR2 SYDVKM.

The chain carries TRBV10-3 and TRBJ2-3; 7 positions match TRBD2. Losses at the gene ends were 6 bases for V and 5 bases for J; bases not matched to a gene: 8. The CDR3 extends over 14 amino acids. Germline CDR1 and CDR2: ENHRY and SYGVKD. Written as DNA, the CDR3 is TGTGCCATCAGCCGGACTAGTTCCAGAGATACGCAGTATTTT. Translating gives CAISRTSSRDTQYF.

The chain uses TRBV2 and TRBJ1-4; maybe TRBD1 (5 bases). Trimming cost V 6 bases and J 7 bases, with 12 bases left between them. There are 13 residues in the CDR3. Per the germline V gene, CDR1 is SNHLY and CDR2 is FYNNEI. The CDR3 here is CASRRGSGEKLFF. The CDR3 coding sequence is TGTGCCAGCAGGAGGGGCTCTGGTGAAAAACTGTTTTTT.

The CDR3 nucleotides are TGTGCCAGCATAGCCCAGGGGGTCACCTACAATGAGCAGTTCTTC. Its protein is CASIAQGVTYNEQFF. V usage is TRBV2 and J usage is TRBJ2-1; 7 bases agree with TRBD1. CDR3 length: 15 amino acids. Trimming at V came to 7 bases and at J to 2 bases, leaving 8 bases not matched to a gene. Germline lookup yields CDR1 SNHLY and CDR2 FYNNEI.

This chain links TRBV3-1 (or the pseudogene TRBV3-2) with TRBJ2-4, with a possible D match to TRBD2 (5 bases). V shed 1 base and J shed 5 bases, with 12 bases lying between them. Germline CDR1 LGHDT, CDR2 YNNKEL (reference sequence). The CDR3 runs to 15 residues. The CDR3 reads CASSQGLGVENIQYF. The DNA of the CDR3 is TGTGCCAGCAGCCAAGGTCTCGGGGTGGAAAACATTCAGTACTTC.

The V and J genes are TRBV30 and TRBJ2-7; D remains unclear. Germline assignment: CDR1 GTSNPN and CDR2 SVGIG (reference sequence). The CDR3 has 12 amino acids. V was pared by 2 bases and J by 3 bases, with 8 bases between. This chain's CDR3 is CAWSSSGYEQYF. CDR3 DNA: TGTGCCTGGAGTTCGTCCGGCTACGAGCAGTACTTC. The complete variable domain, with remaining parts taken from reference TRBV30 and TRBJ2-7, reads SQTIHQWPATLVQPVGSPLSLECTVEGTSNPNLYWYRQAAGRGLQLLFYSVGIGQISSEVPQNLSASRPQDRQFILSSKKLLLSDSGFYLCAWSSSGYEQYFGPGTRLTVT.

The chain uses TRBV2 and TRBJ2-2; TRBD1 is a possible D gene (6 bases). This CDR3 is built from 14 residues. In germline, CDR1 is SNHLY, CDR2 FYNNEI. The V end was cut by 6 bases, the J end by 7 bases, with 15 bases between. The DNA for the CDR3 is TGTGCCAGCAGGGGGCCTCAGGGGTACGGGGAGCTGTTTTTT. Translation gives CASRGPQGYGELFF.

In DNA form, the CDR3 reads TGTGCCAGCTCGGGGACAGGGAACTATGGCTACACCTTC. It yields the protein CASSGTGNYGYTF. This chain connects TRBV18 to TRBJ1-2; 9 nucleotides align to TRBD1. This CDR3 region has 13 residues. Losses at the gene ends were 6 bases for V and 2 bases for J; bases not matched to a gene: 1. Germline-derived CDR1 and CDR2 are KGHSH and LQKENI.

The gene calls are TRBV15 and TRBJ1-1; D uncertain. Germline V gene lookup returns CDR1 LNHNV and CDR2 YYDKDF (reference sequence). V shed 0 bases and J shed 5 bases, with 7 bases lying between them. The CDR3 extends over 13 amino acids. The CDR3 protein is CATSRELSTEAFF. CDR3 sequence (DNA): TGTGCCACCAGCAGAGAGTTGAGTACTGAAGCTTTCTTT.

CDR3 coding DNA: TGTGCCAGCAGCCGGGACAGACTAGGGACCCAGTACTTC. Its translation is CASSRDRLGTQYF. This chain uses TRBV3-1 (or the pseudogene TRBV3-2) with TRBJ2-5; a weak D match, TRBD1 (7 bases). This CDR3 has 13 amino acids. Trimming took off 4 bases at V and 7 bases at J, with 13 bases between the two ends. Germline values: CDR1 LGHDT, CDR2 YNNKEL (reference sequence).

The chain combines TRBV29-1 with TRBJ1-6, with 12 positions matching TRBD1. Trimming cost V 2 bases and J 9 bases; bases outside gene matches: 8. Germline CDR1 is SQVTM and CDR2 is ANQGSEA. The CDR3 is 16 residues long. The CDR3 region has the DNA TGCAGCGTTGAAACCAACCCGGGACAGGGGGCTTCACCCCTCCACTTT. Translated: CSVETNPGQGASPLHF.

CDR3: CASSIGRGGEKLFF. CDR3 nucleotide sequence: TGTGCCAGTAGTATAGGCCGGGGAGGAGAAAAACTGTTTTTT. The chain carries TRBV19 and TRBJ1-4; D uncertain. V lost 1 base to trimming and J lost 8 bases, with 11 bases between them. Germline V gene sequence: CDR1 LNHDA, CDR2 SQIVND (reference sequence). The CDR3 consists of 14 residues.

The chain links TRBV28 to TRBJ2-5; D is perhaps TRBD1 (5 bases). The germline CDR1 and CDR2 sequences are MDHEN and SYDVKM. The CDR3 contains 14 residues. V was clipped by 2 bases and J by 2 bases, with 9 bases between them. CDR3 in DNA: TGTGCCAGCAGTTTACCGACAGCACAAGAGACCCAGTACTTC. It translates to CASSLPTAQETQYF.

This sequence joins TRBV6-4 and TRBJ1-6, with TRBD1 matching 7 bases. Germline lookup yields CDR1 MRHNA and CDR2 SNTAGT. CDR3 size: 13 residues. V lost 6 bases, J lost 10 bases, and 6 bases stayed unmatched. This CDR3 reads CASSDTGDSPLHF. DNA for the CDR3: TGTGCCAGCAGCGATACAGGGGACTCACCCCTCCACTTT.

The gene calls are TRBV9 and TRBJ2-1; the D gene could be TRBD1 or TRBD2 (5 bases each). Per the germline V gene, CDR1 is SGDLS and CDR2 is YYNGEE. CDR3 length: 14 amino acids. Trimming removed 3 bases from V and 12 bases from J, with 19 bases in between. The DNA of the CDR3 is TGTGCCAGCAGCGGACCGGGACGGACACACGGGCAGTTCTTC. Its translation: CASSGPGRTHGQFF.

Of note for this clone: The same CDR3 is also encoded by other DNA sequences in this sample. V is TRBV7-3 and J is TRBJ2-5; TRBD2 aligns across 7 bases. This CDR3 comprises 13 residues. Germline V gives CDR1 SGHTA, CDR2 FQGTGA. Trimming at V came to 1 base and at J to 5 bases, leaving 1 base not matched to a gene. The CDR3 loop reads CASSLREGETQYF. Written as DNA, the CDR3 is TGTGCCAGCAGCTTAAGGGAGGGGGAGACCCAGTACTTC.

The chain employs TRBV10-3 and TRBJ1-4; the D gene is possibly TRBD1 (5 bases). The V gene lost 10 bases and the J gene lost 7 bases, with 22 bases spanning the gap. Germline V gene sequence: CDR1 ENHRY, CDR2 SYGVKD. CDR3 length: 15 residues. CDR3 in amino acids: CATTPGPRDAEKLFF. DNA for the CDR3: TGTGCCACAACTCCCGGGCCCCGGGACGCTGAAAAACTGTTTTTT.

The V call is TRBV5-6, the J call TRBJ2-2; 8 positions agree with TRBD1. The V and J ends lost 4 bases and 1 base, in that order; junction bases with no gene match: 6. CDR1 SGHDT and CDR2 YYEEEE come from the germline V gene. The CDR3 extends over 16 amino acids. The CDR3 reads CASSADRGRNTGELFF. The CDR3 nucleotides are TGTGCCAGCAGCGCAGACAGGGGTCGGAACACCGGGGAGCTGTTTTTT.